This T cell receptor beta chain stems from a study of siplizumab effects on memory and regulatory T cells. Measured with immunoSEQ multiplex PCR; TCRdb has only the in-frame clones, and not every one. The repertoire holds 85,000 to 130,000 clones, with approximately 93% as singletons. The count of this clone is one. The CDR3 extends over 15 amino acids. V gave up 3 bases and J gave up 0 bases, with 14 bases separating them. Germline V gene data show CDR1 as GTSNPN and CDR2 as SVGIG (reference sequence). V usage is TRBV30 and J usage is TRBJ1-2, with no clear D. Sequenced: Tregs sorted from blood. The clonotype originates from a human donor in good health. CDR3 sequence: CAWSHQRGSNYGYTF. CDR3 DNA: TGTGCCTGGAGCCATCAGCGGGGTTCTAACTATGGCTACACCTTC.